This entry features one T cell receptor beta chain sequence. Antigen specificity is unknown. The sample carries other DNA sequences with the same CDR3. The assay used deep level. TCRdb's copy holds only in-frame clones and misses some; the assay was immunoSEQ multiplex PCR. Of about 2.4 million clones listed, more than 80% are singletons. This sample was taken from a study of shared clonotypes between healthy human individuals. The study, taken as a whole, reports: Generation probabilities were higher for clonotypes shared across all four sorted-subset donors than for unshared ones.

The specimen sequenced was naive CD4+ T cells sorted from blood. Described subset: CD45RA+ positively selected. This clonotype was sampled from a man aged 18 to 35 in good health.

The CDR3 sequence is CASSPGQNTGELFF. The CDR3 DNA reads TGTGCCAGCTCACCTGGACAGAACACCGGGGAGCTGTTTTTT. This rearrangement joins TRBV18 to TRBJ2-2; D is perhaps TRBD1 (5 bases). This CDR3 region has 14 residues. V was cut by 3 bases and J by 1 base, with 6 bases left in between. Germline V gene lookup returns CDR1 KGHSH and CDR2 LQKENI.